This is a list of T cell receptor beta chains from one sample in a study of T cell responses to AZD1222 COVID-19 vaccine. The repertoire was sequenced with immunoSEQ multiplex PCR; TCRdb's copy has only in-frame clones and lacks some. Of about 150,000 clones in the sample, roughly nine tenths are singletons; the top ten hold more than 0.9%. Here the sequenced sample was peripheral blood, taken 28 days after the second AZD1222 dose. The receptors were sampled from an adult who received the AZD1222 COVID-19 vaccine. The CDR3 runs from the conserved cysteine through the conserved F or W. The D gene is left open where the match is weak. Size values are once, few and many counts, or a class for expanded clones, and some rows have none.

v_call,clone_size,j_call,d_call,cdr3_length,cdr3_nt,cdr3_aa
TRBV10-1,.,TRBJ2-7,.,13,TGCGCCAGCGAGAAACAGGGCTCCTACGAGCAGTACTTC,CASEKQGSYEQYF
TRBV27,.,TRBJ1-2,.,15,TGTGCCAGCAGTTTACAGGCTTTTCCTAGCTATGGCTACACCTTC,CASSLQAFPSYGYTF
TRBV28,.,TRBJ1-6,.,11,TGTGCCAGCAGTTTTAGGGCACCCCTCCACTTT,CASSFRAPLHF
TRBV11-3,once,TRBJ1-4,TRBD1,17,TGTGCCAGCAGCTTAGCGGGTGGGGGGACAGGGAAGGAAAAACTGTTTTTT,CASSLAGGGTGKEKLFF
TRBV5-4,once,TRBJ2-3,TRBD1,15,TGTGCCAGCAGCAGGAGGCAGGGGGCCGCAGATACGCAGTATTTT,CASSRRQGAADTQYF
TRBV7-3,once,TRBJ1-1,TRBD1,18,TGTGCCAGCAGCCCGCATCGATTAAGGAACAGGGGGCCCACTGAAGCTTTCTTT,CASSPHRLRNRGPTEAFF
TRBV5-8,.,TRBJ2-3,.,12,TGTGCCAGCAGCTGGAGCACAGATACGCAGTATTTT,CASSWSTDTQYF
TRBV4-3,.,TRBJ1-1,.,14,TGCGCCAGCAGCCCACAGGGAGGGAACACTGAAGCTTTCTTT,CASSPQGGNTEAFF
TRBV7-9,.,TRBJ1-6,.,13,TGTGCCAGCAGCTTCTTAGGGAATTCACCCCTCCACTTT,CASSFLGNSPLHF
TRBV2,.,TRBJ2-5,.,20,TGTGCCAGCAGTCAGGGTGAGGGATTATGGGGGGAGACAAGGCAAGAGACCCAGTACTTC,CASSQGEGLWGETRQETQYF
TRBV5-6,once,TRBJ1-4,.,14,TGTGCCAGCAGCCCGGGTGGGGCCGCTGAAAAACTGTTTTTT,CASSPGGAAEKLFF
TRBV6-6,.,TRBJ1-1,.,14,TGTGCCAGCACCCGGACCCTTACACGGACTGAAGCTTTCTTT,CASTRTLTRTEAFF
TRBV18,.,TRBJ1-4,TRBD1,16,TGTGCCAGCTCACCTGCCCAGACAGGGACTAATGAAAAACTGTTTTTT,CASSPAQTGTNEKLFF
TRBV20-1,.,TRBJ1-5,.,14,TGCAGTGCTAGTTACAAGGGTCCCAATCAGCCCCAGCATTTT,CSASYKGPNQPQHF
TRBV27,.,TRBJ2-3,TRBD1,13,TGTGCCAGCAGCGGACAGGGGACAGATACGCAGTATTTT,CASSGQGTDTQYF
TRBV19,.,TRBJ2-1,TRBD2,16,TGTGCCAGTACCTATTGGACTAGCGGGAGGACCGGTGAGCAGTTCTTC,CASTYWTSGRTGEQFF
TRBV10-1,.,TRBJ2-1,TRBD2,12,TGCGCCAGCAGTGAGTCGAACCGGGAGGCTTTCTTC,CASSESNREAFF